The T cell receptor (beta chain) under discussion was sequenced for a study of cytomegalovirus exposure and HLA in healthy donors. The study's findings and limits: Follow-up analysis found HLA locus-dependent TCR association rates, highest for DRB1 and lowest for HLA-C.

The trim removed 2 bases at V and 7 bases at J, leaving 4 bases unmatched. The CDR3 is 15 residues long. CDR1 MNHEY and CDR2 SMNVEV come from the germline V gene (reference sequence). Of note for this clone: Antigen specificity is unknown.

With 60 Vbeta and 13 Jbeta primers, the PCR was carried out. Sequencing used immunoSEQ multiplex PCR; TCRdb keeps in-frame clones, though not all of them. The table records 150,000 or so clones, approximately 86% of them present only once. Donors had nominal health at sampling but likely had unrecorded immune exposures. The sequencing sample was made of PBMCs. The origin of this receptor is a woman in her forties or fifties in good health and CMV-seropositive. This chain connects TRBV27 to TRBJ1-6; 8 bases fit TRBD1. CDR3 sequence: CASSLLDRDNSPLHF. DNA of the CDR3: TGTGCCAGCAGTTTACTGGACAGGGACAATTCACCCCTCCACTTT.